Each of the 8 T cell receptor beta chains below was sequenced from the same sample in a study of cytomegalovirus exposure and HLA in healthy donors. The PCR used 60 Vbeta and 13 Jbeta primers. Data came from immunoSEQ multiplex PCR; TCRdb stores just in-frame clones and leaves some out. This repertoire shows about 130,000 clones, about 80% found once; its top ten account for 1%. The material sequenced was PBMCs. The source is a man aged 40-49 years in good health and CMV-seronegative.

The chain carries TRBV6-5 and TRBJ2-5, with 9 bases aligning to TRBD1. CDR1 MNHEY and CDR2 SVGAGI come from the germline V gene. This CDR3 is 15 amino acids long. J was trimmed by 4 bases and V by 5 bases; bases with no gene match: 8. CDR3 region: CASSLGQGSGETQYF. The CDR3 DNA follows: TGTGCCAGCAGTCTCGGACAGGGGTCAGGAGAGACCCAGTACTTC.

V usage is TRBV10-1 and J usage is TRBJ2-6; 7 bases line up with TRBD1. Germline V lookup: CDR1 WNHNN, CDR2 SYGVQD (reference sequence). The CDR3 extends over 17 amino acids. V lost 2 bases and J lost 2; bases outside the gene matches: 6. The CDR3 DNA is TGCGCCAGCAGTGAGACCGGTGACAGGGCTGGGGCCAACGTCCTGACTTTC. Its protein is CASSETGDRAGANVLTF.

The genes are TRBV6-5 and TRBJ2-1, with D maybe TRBD1 (5 bases). Germline V gene sequence: CDR1 MNHEY, CDR2 SVGAGI. This CDR3 contains 13 residues. With 6 bases removed from V and 10 bases from J, the gap between germline ends came to 16 bases. This chain's CDR3 is CASREDKSREQFF. The DNA of the CDR3 is TGTGCCAGCAGAGAGGACAAGTCGAGGGAGCAGTTCTTC.

The V and J genes are TRBV2 and TRBJ1-4, with 7 bases matching TRBD1. The germline CDR1 and CDR2 sequences are SNHLY and FYNNEI. There are 14 residues in the CDR3. V lost 6 bases to trimming and J lost 7 bases; unmatched junction nucleotides: 8. The CDR3 region is CASSQRGRVEKLFF. The CDR3 DNA sequence: TGTGCCAGCAGCCAAAGGGGGCGGGTTGAAAAACTGTTTTTT.

There are a few counts of this clone. The chain combines TRBV9 with TRBJ1-1; maybe TRBD1 (5 bases). Germline V gene data show CDR1 as SGDLS and CDR2 as YYNGEE. Trimming removed 4 bases at V and 8 bases at J, with 15 bases between. The CDR3 extends over 13 amino acids. The CDR3 reads CASSPTQVGEAFF. In nucleotides, the CDR3 is TGTGCCAGCAGCCCCACACAGGTGGGAGAAGCTTTCTTT.

This chain uses TRBV6-1 with TRBJ2-1; TRBD2 matches 7 bases. With 5 bases clipped from V and 10 bases from J, the junction kept 11 bases outside the gene matches. The CDR3 consists of 14 residues. The germline gives CDR1 MNHNS, CDR2 SASEGT. CDR3 DNA: TGTGCCAGCAGTCCCCTTTGGTGGGAGGGCGAGCAGTTCTTC. As protein: CASSPLWWEGEQFF.

This clone was found a few times. This chain uses TRBV19 with TRBJ1-2; 8 nucleotides line up with TRBD1. The V gene's germline CDR1 is LNHDA and CDR2 SQIVND (reference sequence). With V trimmed by 7 bases and J by 4 bases, 5 bases remained unmatched. This CDR3 contains 13 residues. The CDR3 DNA is TGTGCCAGTATTGCCGGGACAGGCTATGGCTACACCTTC. Protein: CASIAGTGYGYTF.

J is TRBJ1-4 and V is TRBV19; the D gene is possibly TRBD1 (5 bases). This CDR3 spans 15 amino acids. V lost 8 bases and J lost 4, with 17 bases in between. Per germline, CDR1 LNHDA and CDR2 SQIVND (reference sequence). The CDR3 coding sequence is TGTGCCAGTGGAACAAACGGTAGGGGTAATGAAAAACTGTTTTTT. Amino acids: CASGTNGRGNEKLFF.